The 12 T cell receptor beta chains given below trace back to one sample, sequenced in a study of blood T cell repertoires in COVID-19. Libraries were prepared by immunoSEQ multiplex PCR; TCRdb keeps only in-frame clonotypes and omits some of them. The table shows 150,000 to 200,000 clones, with just under 80% occurring only once. Sequenced input: peripheral blood. The receptors come from a woman of 80 years or more with acute or convalescent COVID-19.

V is TRBV5-1 and J is TRBJ2-3; D might be TRBD2 (5 bases). CDR1 and CDR2 (germline): SGHRS, YFSETQ. V was cut by 4 bases and J by 1 base, with 10 bases left in between. The CDR3 length is 14 residues. The DNA of the CDR3 is TGCGCCAGCAGCGAGGGTACCGGCACAGATACGCAGTATTTT. Protein: CASSEGTGTDTQYF.

The rearrangement uses TRBV6-4 and TRBJ2-1, with TRBD2 matching over 13 bases. Germline CDR1 and CDR2: MRHNA and SNTAGT. The CDR3 is made up of 16 amino acids. V lost 5 bases, J lost 8 bases, and 9 bases stayed unmatched. CDR3 amino acids: CASSSVGLAGMDEQFF. DNA for the CDR3: TGTGCCAGCAGTTCCGTGGGACTAGCGGGAATGGATGAGCAGTTCTTC.

The CDR3 region has the DNA TGTGCCAGCAGCCCGGACAGGGTGGGGGGCTCGGCCCTCCACTTT. Its protein product is CASSPDRVGGSALHF. This rearrangement joins TRBV7-2 to TRBJ1-6, with 8 bases aligning to TRBD1. There are 15 residues in the CDR3. CDR1 SGHTA and CDR2 FQGNSA come from the germline V gene. With V trimmed by 5 bases and J by 14 bases, 14 bases remained unmatched. Variable domain in full (rest from reference TRBV7-2 and TRBJ1-6): GAGVSQSPSNKVTEKGKDVELRCDPISGHTALYWYRQSLGQGLEFLIYFQGNSAPDKSGLPSDRFSAERTGGSVSTLTIQRTQQEDSAVYLCASSPDRVGGSALHFGNGTRLTVT.

This clone was detected a few times. The CDR3 nucleotides read TGTGCCAGCAGGGGGGGACTAGCCTCTGGGGCCAACGTCCTGACTTTC. It translates to CASRGGLASGANVLTF. This rearrangement joins TRBV2 to TRBJ2-6, with 9 positions matching TRBD2. This CDR3 region has 16 residues. In germline, CDR1 is SNHLY, CDR2 FYNNEI. V trimming: 6 bases; J trimming: 0 bases; junction bases outside the gene matches: 3. The whole variable domain, remainder taken from reference TRBV2 and TRBJ2-6, is EPEVTQTPSHQVTQMGQEVILRCVPISNHLYFYWYRQILGQKVEFLVSFYNNEISEKSEIFDDQFSVERPDGSNFTLKIRSTKLEDSAMYFCASRGGLASGANVLTFGAGSRLTVL.

This clone has just a few counts. This chain joins TRBV11-2 and TRBJ1-3; 7 nucleotides match TRBD1. In germline, CDR1 is SGHAT, CDR2 FQNNGV. V was pared by 1 base and J by 1 base, with 1 base of the junction left unmatched. This CDR3 is 15 amino acids long. The CDR3 is CASSLVQGSGNTIYF. The DNA of the CDR3 is TGTGCCAGCAGCTTAGTACAGGGGTCTGGAAACACCATATATTTT.

This rearrangement joins TRBV7-2 to TRBJ2-2; TRBD1 aligns across 11 bases. Germline V gene sequence: CDR1 SGHTA, CDR2 FQGNSA. Trimming at V came to 3 bases and at J to 4 bases, leaving 7 bases not matched to a gene. This CDR3 spans 17 amino acids. The CDR3 coding sequence is TGTGCCAGCAGCTTTTCTGGACAGGGGGCGGGCACCGGGGAGCTGTTTTTT. It is translated as CASSFSGQGAGTGELFF.

This chain uses TRBV19 with TRBJ1-4; D is uncertain. V lost 1 base to trimming and J lost 8 bases, with 14 bases between them. Germline CDR1 LNHDA, CDR2 SQIVND (reference sequence). The CDR3 is made up of 15 amino acids. This CDR3 reads CASSIGAARGEKLFF. The CDR3 DNA follows: TGTGCCAGTAGTATAGGGGCGGCCAGAGGGGAAAAACTGTTTTTT.

The V and J genes are TRBV19 and TRBJ1-5; tentative D call: TRBD1 (6 bases). Germline V gene data show CDR1 as LNHDA and CDR2 as SQIVND (reference sequence). The CDR3 length is 15 residues. V was shortened by 4 bases and J by 1 base, with 11 bases between the two germline ends. As DNA, the CDR3 is TGTGCCAGTAGTAAAGACGGACAGAGCAATCAGCCCCAGCATTTT. It yields the protein CASSKDGQSNQPQHF.

V and J are TRBV10-2 and TRBJ2-7; D remains ambiguous. Germline V CDR1 and CDR2: WSHSY, SAAADI. The CDR3 is 13 amino acids. V lost 0 bases and J lost 1, with 4 bases in between. The CDR3 protein is CASSESESYEQYF. DNA of the CDR3: TGCGCCAGCAGTGAGTCTGAGTCCTACGAGCAGTACTTC.

The chain joins TRBV7-9 to TRBJ1-2; 8 positions match TRBD1. The ends lost 6 bases at V and 3 bases at J; junction bases unmatched: 18. This CDR3 has 18 residues. Germline V gene lookup returns CDR1 SEHNR and CDR2 FQNEAQ (reference sequence). The CDR3 nucleotides are TGTGCCAGCAGTGCAGGGGGCTGGGTCTCCTCTCAAGACTATGGCTACACCTTC. This sequence encodes CASSAGGWVSSQDYGYTF.

The chain links TRBV28 to TRBJ2-1, with D uncertain. The germline gives CDR1 MDHEN, CDR2 SYDVKM. The CDR3 extends over 16 amino acids. V lost 6 bases and J lost 0, with 15 bases in between. As DNA, the CDR3 is TGTGCCAGCAGCCACACGCGGTATAGCTCCTACAATGAGCAGTTCTTC. Encoded protein: CASSHTRYSSYNEQFF.

V and J are TRBV3-1 (or the pseudogene TRBV3-2) and TRBJ1-6, with 11 nucleotides matching TRBD1. The germline CDR1 and CDR2 sequences are LGHDT and YNNKEL (reference sequence). The CDR3 covers 15 residues. The V and J ends lost 5 bases and 9 bases, in that order; junction bases with no gene match: 6. CDR3 nucleotide sequence: TGTGCCAGCAGCTCAACCGGGACAGGGGGTTCACCCCTCCACTTT. Residues: CASSSTGTGGSPLHF.